A selection of T cell receptor beta chains follows, all from one sample in a study of blood T cells in healthy people across ages. TCRdb re-derived calls from the 5' RACE reads in MiXCR, one entry per CDR3 protein. The sample lists around 1,800,000 distinct CDR3 sequences, about 39% occurring once. The material sequenced was blood. These receptors came from a human donor in good health. The conserved cysteine and the conserved F or W are not part of the CDR3 here. Each record gives: clone size, J gene, V gene, CDR3 length, CDR3 protein. A row's size may be missing; if present it is once, few, many or a size class.

size: NA
J: TRBJ2-7
V: TRBV7-2
length: 13
CDR3: ASSPEPGLHYEQY

size: few
J: TRBJ1-2
V: TRBV12-3/TRBV12-4
length: 11
CDR3: ASSHQGPYGYT

size: once
J: TRBJ1-1
V: TRBV18
length: 13
CDR3: ASGDRGIRRTEAF

size: NA
J: TRBJ2-1
V: TRBV20-1
length: 12
CDR3: SARAGTGTMEQF

size: NA
J: TRBJ2-7
V: TRBV5-5
length: 13
CDR3: ASRDGTGGFYEQY

size: NA
J: TRBJ1-1
V: TRBV4-3
length: 12
CDR3: ASSQGIMNTEAF

size: NA
J: TRBJ1-2
V: TRBV30
length: 13
CDR3: AWSVDAVGEYGYT

size: NA
J: TRBJ2-3
V: TRBV6-5
length: 13
CDR3: ASSSWQGSTDTQY

size: NA
J: TRBJ1-6
V: TRBV2
length: 9
CDR3: ATRSNPPLH

size: NA
J: TRBJ1-5
V: TRBV6-5
length: 11
CDR3: ASSYGRGQPQH

size: NA
J: TRBJ1-1
V: TRBV5-1
length: 12
CDR3: ASSFIDRNTEAF

size: few
J: TRBJ1-5
V: TRBV20-1
length: 12
CDR3: SARGLGFDQPQH

size: NA
J: TRBJ1-1
V: TRBV4-1
length: 13
CDR3: ASSRRTGLWTEAF

size: NA
J: TRBJ2-7
V: TRBV29-1
length: 10
CDR3: SVTGQDYEQY

size: NA
J: TRBJ2-3
V: TRBV7-2
length: 16
CDR3: ASSTQVRGTLSTDTQY

size: NA
J: TRBJ1-5
V: TRBV6-2/TRBV6-3
length: 11
CDR3: AIAGRHNQPQH

size: few
J: TRBJ1-5
V: TRBV15
length: 13
CDR3: ATSRELLNNQPQH